These T cell receptor beta chains were read from a single sample in a study of blood T cell repertoires in COVID-19. The assay was immunoSEQ multiplex PCR, and TCRdb's table has in-frame clones only and misses some. The data contain 80,000 to 90,000 clones, around 85% of them singletons. Input material: peripheral blood. The receptors originated from a woman in her 70s with acute or convalescent COVID-19. CDR3s leave out the opening cysteine and the closing phenylalanine or tryptophan.

j_gene	v_gene	CDR3aa
TRBJ2-5	TRBV6-6	ASSLQGVVETQY
TRBJ2-1	TRBV27	ASSPGLAGLSSYNEQF
TRBJ1-1	TRBV19	ASSIQQDGGAGTEAF
TRBJ2-5	TRBV9	ASSVRLAGGLETQY
TRBJ2-1	TRBV7-2	ASSPRTSGRAGEQF
TRBJ2-1	TRBV9	ASSPGLALYNEQF
TRBJ2-1	TRBV24-1	ATSDSWTSGNSYNEQF
TRBJ1-5	TRBV19	ASSIRGYGNQPQH
TRBJ2-5	TRBV5-1	ASSRLWASDEETQY
TRBJ2-1	TRBV6-1	ASSEGLANNEQF
TRBJ2-5	TRBV4-1	ASSPLVNQETQY
TRBJ1-1	TRBV11-2	ASSLQGNTEAF
TRBJ1-3	TRBV3-1/TRBV3-2	ASLDRVRDTIY
TRBJ2-1	TRBV3-1/TRBV3-2	ASSDGTSGYNEQF
TRBJ2-1	TRBV24-1	ATSDLAGGTNEQF
TRBJ1-2	TRBV4-3	ASSPRRGATQGYT